One sample yielded the 27 T cell receptor beta chains listed below, sequenced in a study of PD-1 blockade in classical Hodgkin lymphoma. Every one of the patients relapsed after autologous stem cell transplantation (brentuximab vedotin exposure was variable). Sequencing used immunoSEQ multiplex PCR; TCRdb keeps in-frame clones, though not all of them. The sample has several thousand clones, 76% seen once; the top ten hold under 60%. The material sequenced was peripheral blood mononuclear cells (PBMCs), taken before the second cycle of nivolumab. These receptors came from a human donor with classical Hodgkin lymphoma.

V usage is TRBV10-3 and J usage is TRBJ1-5; D not resolved. The CDR3 loop spans 14 amino acids. V shed 4 bases and J shed 7 bases, with 14 bases lying between them. Germline V CDR1 and CDR2: ENHRY, SYGVKD. As DNA, the CDR3 is TGTGCCATCAGTGCTGACCCCCAAGGGCAGCCCCAGCATTTT. Translation: CAISADPQGQPQHF.

This clone was detected only a few times. V and J are TRBV6-5 and TRBJ2-2; D may match TRBD1 or TRBD2 (5 bases each). This CDR3 has 16 residues. Trimming removed 1 base at V and 3 bases at J, with 12 bases between. Per germline, CDR1 MNHEY and CDR2 SVGAGI. This CDR3 is CASSYWGSGYTGELFF. As DNA, the CDR3 is TGTGCCAGCAGTTACTGGGGGAGCGGTTACACCGGGGAGCTGTTTTTT.

The chain has TRBV7-2 and TRBJ2-4; a possible D gene is TRBD2 (6 bases). V was trimmed by 5 bases and J by 6 bases, leaving 14 bases between them. CDR1 is SGHTA and CDR2 is FQGNSA in the germline V gene. The CDR3 runs to 14 residues. The CDR3: CASSTRTIANIQYF. The CDR3 DNA sequence: TGTGCCAGCAGCACCCGGACTATCGCAAACATTCAGTACTTC.

The chain uses TRBV19 and TRBJ1-1; no firm D call. V was pared by 6 bases and J by 3 bases, with 5 bases between. This CDR3 has 11 residues. Per germline, CDR1 LNHDA and CDR2 SQIVND (reference sequence). CDR3 protein: CASRHYTEAFF. CDR3 nucleotide sequence: TGTGCCAGTAGACACTACACTGAAGCTTTCTTT.

The rearrangement joins TRBV6-6 to TRBJ1-1; 8 nucleotides agree with TRBD1. The CDR3 spans 13 residues. V trimming: 5 bases; J trimming: 11 bases; junction bases outside the gene matches: 10. CDR1 MNHNY and CDR2 SVGAGI come from the germline V gene (reference sequence). CDR3 sequence reads: CASSKSTGAGAFF. The CDR3 DNA reads as TGTGCCAGCAGTAAATCGACAGGGGCGGGCGCTTTCTTT.

This clone is judged large. The genes are TRBV28 and TRBJ1-3, with TRBD1 identical over 7 bases. CDR1 and CDR2 from the germline V gene are MDHEN and SYDVKM. V lost 5 bases and J lost 4; bases outside the gene matches: 11. The CDR3 is 16 residues long. Here the CDR3 reads CASSDFTGVTGNTIYF. In nucleotides, the CDR3 is TGTGCCAGCAGTGATTTCACAGGGGTTACAGGAAACACCATATATTTT.

The chain recombines TRBV9 with TRBJ2-7, with 8 nucleotides matching TRBD2. CDR3 length: 15 amino acids. Trimming removed 0 bases from V and 5 bases from J; junction bases left unmatched: 7. Germline V gene data show CDR1 as SGDLS and CDR2 as YYNGEE. The CDR3 region is CASSVGLTGGDEQYF. In nucleotides, the CDR3 is TGTGCCAGCAGCGTAGGACTAACGGGAGGGGACGAGCAGTACTTC.

The chain recombines TRBV5-8 with TRBJ2-3; maybe TRBD2 (6 bases). There are 15 residues in the CDR3. V was shortened by 3 bases and J by 8 bases, with 19 bases between the two germline ends. CDR1 and CDR2 from the germline V gene are SGHTS and YDEGEE. The CDR3 loop is CASSSWVGRRGTQYF. In DNA, the CDR3 is TGTGCCAGCAGCTCCTGGGTCGGGAGAAGAGGTACGCAGTATTTT.

This clone is judged medium-sized. V is TRBV19 and J is TRBJ1-2, with D perhaps matching TRBD1 (5 bases). The V gene's germline CDR1 is LNHDA and CDR2 SQIVND (reference sequence). V was trimmed by 7 bases and J by 2 bases, leaving 14 bases between them. CDR3 length: 14 amino acids. In DNA form, the CDR3 reads TGTGCCAGTACAACCTTTGGGGGGAACTATGGCTACACCTTC. Amino acids: CASTTFGGNYGYTF.

V and J are TRBV6-6 and TRBJ1-4; no clear D gene. The V end lost 7 bases, the J end lost 0 bases, and 15 bases lay between the germline ends. The length of the CDR3 is 16 residues. Germline V gives CDR1 MNHNY, CDR2 SVGAGI (reference sequence). The CDR3 DNA follows: TGTGCCAGCACTCAATCGAACATCGCAACTAATGAAAAACTGTTTTTT. Translating gives CASTQSNIATNEKLFF.

CDR3 nucleotide sequence: TGTGCCAGCAGCTACGCGGGGGGTCACTATGGCTACACCTTC. Encoded protein: CASSYAGGHYGYTF. The rearrangement links TRBV11-2 to TRBJ1-2; TRBD1 is a possible D gene (5 bases). Trimming stripped 4 bases from V and 3 bases from J, with 12 bases between. The CDR3 extends over 14 amino acids. CDR1 SGHAT and CDR2 FQNNGV come from the germline V gene.

The genes are TRBV7-3 and TRBJ2-3, with D hard to call. The ends were cut back, 5 bases at V and 0 bases at J, with 18 bases in the middle. This CDR3 has 17 amino acids. From germline, CDR1 is SGHTA and CDR2 FQGTGA. The CDR3 is CASSPSPRRSSTDTQYF. CDR3 in DNA: TGTGCCAGCAGCCCCTCCCCACGCAGGTCTAGCACAGATACGCAGTATTTT.

The chain employs TRBV6-5 and TRBJ2-7, with D uncertain. The germline CDR1 and CDR2 sequences are MNHEY and SVGAGI. This CDR3 comprises 12 residues. V lost 6 bases, J lost 7 bases, and 13 bases lay in between. The CDR3 loop reads CASRLSVWEQYF. In nucleotides, the CDR3 is TGTGCCAGCAGGTTGTCTGTATGGGAGCAGTACTTC.

V usage is TRBV27 and J usage is TRBJ2-3; unclear D gene. The CDR3 extends over 14 amino acids. Trimming took off 5 bases at V and 2 bases at J, with 11 bases between the two ends. Germline lookup yields CDR1 MNHEY and CDR2 SMNVEV (reference sequence). The CDR3 region is CASSLSYFTDTQYF. CDR3 in DNA: TGTGCCAGCAGTCTCTCGTACTTCACAGATACGCAGTATTTT.

The chain links TRBV7-2 to TRBJ2-7; D is possibly TRBD2 (6 bases). Per the germline V gene, CDR1 is SGHTA and CDR2 is FQGNSA. Trimming stripped 3 bases from V and 3 bases from J, with 9 bases between. The CDR3 spans 13 residues. In DNA form, the CDR3 reads TGTGCCAGCAGCTTGACTAGTCGCTACGAGCAGTACTTC. Its protein is CASSLTSRYEQYF.

This chain uses TRBV19 with TRBJ2-1, with D unclear. This CDR3 has 11 residues. Germline CDR1 is LNHDA and CDR2 is SQIVND (reference sequence). V was pared by 1 base and J by 7 bases, with 2 bases between. The CDR3 coding sequence is TGTGCCAGTAGTATAGGGAATGAGCAGTTCTTC. Its protein is CASSIGNEQFF.

Concerning this clone: The identical CDR3 is also encoded by other nucleotide sequences in the sample. The chain joins TRBV15 to TRBJ2-5; no clear D. This CDR3 has 14 amino acids. Looked up from germline, CDR1 is LNHNV and CDR2 is YYDKDF (reference sequence). Between the trimmed V and J ends, which lost 0 bases and 3 bases, there was a span of 8 bases. CDR3 sequence: CATSRDGTEETQYF. For the CDR3, the DNA is TGTGCCACCAGCAGAGATGGAACGGAAGAGACCCAGTACTTC.

The chain links TRBV7-2 to TRBJ2-7; 8 bases line up with TRBD2. V was clipped by 2 bases and J by 1 base; unmatched bases: 7. Per the germline V gene, CDR1 is SGHTA and CDR2 is FQGNSA. The CDR3 is 16 residues long. The CDR3 sequence: CASSLFASGGSYEQYF. The CDR3 DNA follows: TGTGCCAGCAGCTTATTCGCGAGCGGGGGATCCTACGAGCAGTACTTC.

V usage is TRBV7-9 and J usage is TRBJ2-1; 12 nucleotides align to TRBD1. Germline CDR1 is SEHNR and CDR2 is FQNEAQ (reference sequence). The ends lost 4 bases at V and 7 bases at J; junction bases unmatched: 5. This CDR3 region has 15 residues. The CDR3 DNA follows: TGTGCCAGCAGCTCGGGACAGGGGGCGAGGAATGAGCAGTTCTTC. Protein: CASSSGQGARNEQFF.

This chain links TRBV19 with TRBJ2-6; D unresolved. Germline CDR1 is LNHDA and CDR2 is SQIVND (reference sequence). The CDR3 loop spans 17 amino acids. V was shortened by 1 base and J by 0 bases, with 10 bases between the two germline ends. In nucleotides, the CDR3 is TGTGCCAGTAGTATAGCCGAACACATCTCTGGGGCCAACGTCCTGACTTTC. Encoded protein: CASSIAEHISGANVLTF. Filled out from reference TRBV19 and TRBJ2-6, the complete variable domain reads DGGITQSPKYLFRKEGQNVTLSCEQNLNHDAMYWYRQDPGQGLRLIYYSQIVNDFQKGDIAEGYSVSREKKESFPLTVTSAQKNPTAFYLCASSIAEHISGANVLTFGAGSRLTVL.

This rearrangement joins TRBV28 to TRBJ2-7; TRBD2 matches 9 bases. This CDR3 has 13 amino acids. With 7 bases clipped from V and 3 bases from J, the junction kept 4 bases outside the gene matches. Germline V CDR1 and CDR2: MDHEN, SYDVKM. In DNA, the CDR3 is TGTGCCAGCATAAAAGCGGGAGGCTACGAGCAGTACTTC. It yields the protein CASIKAGGYEQYF.

The chain couples TRBV7-2 to TRBJ2-1, with 10 bases identical to TRBD2. Germline V gene sequence: CDR1 SGHTA, CDR2 FQGNSA. This CDR3 has 16 amino acids. V shed 5 bases, J shed 6 bases, and the junction held 10 bases outside the gene matches. CDR3 DNA sequence: TGTGCCAGCAGCAACCTAGCGGGAGTAAGGAGCAATGAGCAGTTCTTC. Encoded protein: CASSNLAGVRSNEQFF.

By sample share, this clone is medium-sized. The genes are TRBV7-9 and TRBJ2-1, with TRBD1 identical over 10 bases. The V gene end was trimmed by 4 bases and the J gene end by 14 bases; junction bases not matched to a gene: 2. From germline, CDR1 is SEHNR and CDR2 FQNEAQ (reference sequence). The CDR3 has 11 amino acids. The CDR3 reads CASSSGTGEFF. The DNA of the CDR3 is TGTGCCAGCAGCTCAGGGACAGGGGAGTTCTTC.

V gene TRBV11-3 combines with J gene TRBJ2-1; 13 positions agree with TRBD2. Unmatched junction bases numbered 14, after V lost 5 bases and J lost 7 bases. CDR3 length: 18 amino acids. Germline V gene data show CDR1 as SGHNT and CDR2 as YENEEA. In DNA form, the CDR3 reads TGTGCCAGCAGCGAAGGACTAGCGGGAGTAGGTTGGGAAAATGAGCAGTTCTTC. Amino acids: CASSEGLAGVGWENEQFF.

The chain employs TRBV7-3 and TRBJ2-3; TRBD2 agrees at 7 bases. CDR1 SGHTA and CDR2 FQGTGA come from the germline V gene. This CDR3 spans 13 amino acids. V lost 4 bases to trimming and J lost 8 bases; unmatched junction nucleotides: 6. CDR3 bases: TGTGCCAGCAGCTCGGGGGGAGGCGGTACGCAGTATTTT. Its protein product is CASSSGGGGTQYF.

The chain has TRBV7-8 and TRBJ2-5; D not resolved. Between the trimmed V and J ends, which lost 1 base and 5 bases, there was a span of 5 bases. Per the germline V gene, CDR1 is SGHVS and CDR2 is FQNEAQ. This CDR3 comprises 12 residues. In nucleotides, the CDR3 is TGTGCCAGCAGCTTAGTTGGGGAGACCCAGTACTTC. Its translation is CASSLVGETQYF.

This chain joins TRBV5-8 and TRBJ1-3; D might be TRBD1 (6 bases). The CDR3 runs to 18 residues. CDR1 is SGHTS, CDR2 YDEGEE, per germline. The V and J ends lost 4 bases and 2 bases respectively, with 22 bases between them. In nucleotides, the CDR3 is TGTGCCAGCAGCCCTTTAAATTCCGGGACAAGACCTGGAAACACCATATATTTT. Amino acid sequence: CASSPLNSGTRPGNTIYF.